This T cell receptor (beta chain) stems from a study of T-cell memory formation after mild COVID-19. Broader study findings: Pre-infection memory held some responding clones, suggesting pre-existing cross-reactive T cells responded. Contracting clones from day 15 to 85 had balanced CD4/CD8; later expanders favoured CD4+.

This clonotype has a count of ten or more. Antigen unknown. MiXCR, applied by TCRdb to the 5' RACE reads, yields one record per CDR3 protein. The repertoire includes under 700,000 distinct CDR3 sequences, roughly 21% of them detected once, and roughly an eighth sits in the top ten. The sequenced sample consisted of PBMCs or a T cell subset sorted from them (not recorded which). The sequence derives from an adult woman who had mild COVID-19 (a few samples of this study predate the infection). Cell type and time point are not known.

The CDR3 protein is CASSLWGDRGSSGANVLTF. DNA for the CDR3: TGTGCCAGCAGTTTATGGGGGGACAGGGGCTCCTCTGGGGCCAACGTCCTGACTTTC. The genes are TRBV12-3 or TRBV12-4 and TRBJ2-6; 10 nucleotides agree with TRBD1. CDR3 size: 19 residues. The junction had 7 bases not matched to a gene; V was cut back by 2 bases and J by 0 bases.